This passage covers 5 T cell receptor beta chains from one sample sequenced in a study of blood T cell repertoires in COVID-19. Libraries were prepared by immunoSEQ multiplex PCR; TCRdb keeps only in-frame clonotypes and omits some of them. The profile shows just under 85,000 clones, over 80% of them singletons. The sequenced material came from peripheral blood. These receptors originate from a woman aged 80 or over with acute or convalescent COVID-19.

V gene TRBV3-1 (or the pseudogene TRBV3-2) combines with J gene TRBJ2-7; maybe TRBD1 (6 bases). The CDR3 has 13 amino acids. Germline CDR1 reads LGHDT; CDR2 reads YNNKEL (reference sequence). Trimming pared 4 bases from V and 4 bases from J, leaving 11 bases between. CDR3 loop: CASSLGRGYEQYF. In DNA, the CDR3 is TGTGCCAGCAGCCTAGGAAGGGGGTACGAGCAGTACTTC.

The CDR3 DNA is TGTGCCAGCAGCCTTACGGACAGGGGATATACGCAGTATTTT. Protein: CASSLTDRGYTQYF. The J gene is TRBJ2-3, the V gene TRBV5-4; 9 bases match TRBD1. This CDR3 comprises 14 residues. Trimming took 4 bases from V and 7 from J; bases not matched to a gene: 7. Germline V gives CDR1 SGHNT, CDR2 YYREEE (reference sequence). The full variable domain, rest sourced from reference TRBV5-4 and TRBJ2-3, is ETGVTQSPTHLIKTRGQQVTLRCSSQSGHNTVSWYQQALGQGPQFIFQYYREEENGRGNFPPRFSGLQFPNYSSELNVNALELDDSALYLCASSLTDRGYTQYFGPGTRLTVL.

The genes are TRBV6-2 or TRBV6-3 and TRBJ1-1, with TRBD1 matching 9 bases. This CDR3 has 12 residues. After removal of 5 bases from V and 11 bases from J, the junction contained 6 bases not matched to a gene. CDR1 is MNHEY, CDR2 SVGEGT, per germline. The CDR3 spells CASSAGTGQAFF. The CDR3 nucleotides are TGTGCCAGCAGTGCCGGGACAGGGCAGGCTTTCTTT.

The chain has TRBV5-1 and TRBJ1-1, with D possibly matching TRBD1 (5 bases). V lost 1 base, J lost 1 base, and 8 bases lay in between. This CDR3 has 14 residues. In germline, CDR1 is SGHRS, CDR2 YFSETQ. CDR3 sequence reads: CASSLTGQNTEAFF. In nucleotides, the CDR3 is TGCGCCAGCAGCTTGACAGGACAGAACACTGAAGCTTTCTTT.

The chain employs TRBV28 and TRBJ2-1, with D possibly TRBD1 on 5 matching bases. CDR3 size: 13 residues. From germline, CDR1 is MDHEN and CDR2 SYDVKM. V lost 6 bases, J lost 3 bases, and 9 bases lay in between. The CDR3 spells CASRLDNYNEQFF. CDR3 bases: TGTGCCAGCAGACTGGACAACTACAATGAGCAGTTCTTC.